This is a list of T cell receptor beta chains from one sample in a study of CD4+ T cells in melanoma. This table comes from immunoSEQ multiplex PCR, and its TCRdb copy is limited to in-frame clones, with some not included. The sample holds about 55,000 clones, over 60% seen once. Sequencing used tumor tissue. These receptors all come from a human donor with melanoma. Both conserved end residues are part of each CDR3. Each record gives: V gene, J gene, clone size, D gene, CDR3 protein, CDR3 DNA. A D gene is named only where the DNA matches it firmly. Not all rows give a size; the values are once, few, many and, for expanded clones, a class.

v_gene: TRBV10-3
j_gene: TRBJ2-4
abundance: -
d_gene: -
CDR3aa: CAISESGGGGNIQYF
CDR3nt: TGTGCCATCAGTGAGTCGGGGGGGGGCGGAAACATTCAGTACTTC

v_gene: TRBV5-1
j_gene: TRBJ2-2
abundance: -
d_gene: TRBD2
CDR3aa: CASSSSGGLNTGELFF
CDR3nt: TGCGCCAGCAGCTCTAGCGGGGGGCTGAACACCGGGGAGCTGTTTTTT

v_gene: TRBV7-3
j_gene: TRBJ2-7
abundance: once
d_gene: TRBD2
CDR3aa: CASSLSGGAGEQYF
CDR3nt: TGTGCCAGCAGCTTAAGCGGGGGGGCAGGGGAGCAGTACTTC

v_gene: TRBV9
j_gene: TRBJ1-1
abundance: -
d_gene: -
CDR3aa: CASSGDNTEAFF
CDR3nt: TGTGCCAGCAGCGGAGACAACACTGAAGCTTTCTTT

v_gene: TRBV11-1
j_gene: TRBJ2-7
abundance: -
d_gene: -
CDR3aa: CASSLPGNPYEQYF
CDR3nt: TGTGCCAGCAGCCTACCCGGGAACCCCTACGAGCAGTACTTC

v_gene: TRBV5-1
j_gene: TRBJ1-1
abundance: -
d_gene: -
CDR3aa: CASSLGTEAFF
CDR3nt: TGCGCCAGCAGCTTGGGGACAGAAGCTTTCTTT

v_gene: TRBV19
j_gene: TRBJ1-1
abundance: -
d_gene: TRBD1
CDR3aa: CATRQGLTEAFF
CDR3nt: TGTGCCACTCGACAGGGTCTAACTGAAGCTTTCTTT

v_gene: TRBV10-3
j_gene: TRBJ2-7
abundance: -
d_gene: -
CDR3aa: CAISSTGWDEQYF
CDR3nt: TGTGCCATCAGTTCTACGGGGTGGGACGAGCAGTACTTC

v_gene: TRBV30
j_gene: TRBJ1-1
abundance: -
d_gene: -
CDR3aa: CAWMGSAGRSFF
CDR3nt: TGTGCCTGGATGGGCTCGGCTGGACGGAGTTTCTTT

v_gene: TRBV18
j_gene: TRBJ1-4
abundance: -
d_gene: -
CDR3aa: CASSPAAGGAGEKLFF
CDR3nt: TGTGCCAGCTCCCCAGCAGCCGGGGGGGCTGGTGAAAAACTGTTTTTT

v_gene: TRBV9
j_gene: TRBJ2-3
abundance: -
d_gene: -
CDR3aa: CASSVGARGTDTQYF
CDR3nt: TGTGCCAGCAGCGTAGGTGCCAGGGGCACAGATACGCAGTATTTT

v_gene: TRBV28
j_gene: TRBJ2-7
abundance: once
d_gene: TRBD1
CDR3aa: CASSAGTGASYEQYF
CDR3nt: TGTGCCAGCAGCGCAGGGACAGGAGCCTCCTACGAGCAGTACTTC

v_gene: TRBV18
j_gene: TRBJ1-1
abundance: -
d_gene: TRBD1
CDR3aa: CASSPTKQGGNTEAFF
CDR3nt: TGTGCCAGCTCACCAACTAAACAGGGGGGAAACACTGAAGCTTTCTTT

v_gene: TRBV10-3
j_gene: TRBJ2-7
abundance: -
d_gene: -
CDR3aa: CAISMTDSYEQYF
CDR3nt: TGTGCCATCAGTATGACAGATTCCTACGAGCAGTACTTC

v_gene: TRBV2
j_gene: TRBJ1-3
abundance: -
d_gene: -
CDR3aa: CASTPGVGNSGNTIYF
CDR3nt: TGTGCCAGCACCCCAGGGGTCGGAAACTCTGGAAACACCATATATTTT

v_gene: TRBV18
j_gene: TRBJ2-7
abundance: -
d_gene: -
CDR3aa: CASSQGSSYEQYF
CDR3nt: TGTGCCAGCTCACAAGGGAGCTCCTACGAGCAGTACTTC

v_gene: TRBV29-1
j_gene: TRBJ1-2
abundance: -
d_gene: -
CDR3aa: CSVEMAFGDYGYTF
CDR3nt: TGCAGCGTTGAGATGGCCTTTGGGGATTATGGCTACACCTTC

v_gene: TRBV7-8
j_gene: TRBJ2-7
abundance: -
d_gene: -
CDR3aa: CASSLDQSSYEQYF
CDR3nt: TGTGCCAGCAGCTTAGACCAGAGCTCCTACGAGCAGTACTTC

v_gene: TRBV28
j_gene: TRBJ2-7
abundance: -
d_gene: TRBD1
CDR3aa: CASSLPRDRVPPLYEQYF
CDR3nt: TGTGCCAGCAGTTTACCGAGGGACAGGGTCCCTCCTCTTTACGAGCAGTACTTC

v_gene: TRBV5-4
j_gene: TRBJ2-5
abundance: -
d_gene: -
CDR3aa: CASSQGSSVVQETQYF
CDR3nt: TGTGCCAGCAGCCAAGGGAGTAGTGTCGTACAAGAGACCCAGTACTTC

v_gene: TRBV6-1
j_gene: TRBJ2-7
abundance: once
d_gene: -
CDR3aa: CASSEPSIYEQYF
CDR3nt: TGTGCCAGCAGTGAACCGTCTATCTACGAGCAGTACTTC

v_gene: TRBV27
j_gene: TRBJ2-2
abundance: -
d_gene: -
CDR3aa: CASSLSGATGELFF
CDR3nt: TGTGCCAGCAGTTTATCAGGGGCCACCGGGGAGCTGTTTTTT

v_gene: TRBV27
j_gene: TRBJ1-6
abundance: many
d_gene: -
CDR3aa: CASRDERLHNSPLHF
CDR3nt: TGTGCCAGCAGGGATGAAAGACTTCATAATTCACCCCTCCACTTT